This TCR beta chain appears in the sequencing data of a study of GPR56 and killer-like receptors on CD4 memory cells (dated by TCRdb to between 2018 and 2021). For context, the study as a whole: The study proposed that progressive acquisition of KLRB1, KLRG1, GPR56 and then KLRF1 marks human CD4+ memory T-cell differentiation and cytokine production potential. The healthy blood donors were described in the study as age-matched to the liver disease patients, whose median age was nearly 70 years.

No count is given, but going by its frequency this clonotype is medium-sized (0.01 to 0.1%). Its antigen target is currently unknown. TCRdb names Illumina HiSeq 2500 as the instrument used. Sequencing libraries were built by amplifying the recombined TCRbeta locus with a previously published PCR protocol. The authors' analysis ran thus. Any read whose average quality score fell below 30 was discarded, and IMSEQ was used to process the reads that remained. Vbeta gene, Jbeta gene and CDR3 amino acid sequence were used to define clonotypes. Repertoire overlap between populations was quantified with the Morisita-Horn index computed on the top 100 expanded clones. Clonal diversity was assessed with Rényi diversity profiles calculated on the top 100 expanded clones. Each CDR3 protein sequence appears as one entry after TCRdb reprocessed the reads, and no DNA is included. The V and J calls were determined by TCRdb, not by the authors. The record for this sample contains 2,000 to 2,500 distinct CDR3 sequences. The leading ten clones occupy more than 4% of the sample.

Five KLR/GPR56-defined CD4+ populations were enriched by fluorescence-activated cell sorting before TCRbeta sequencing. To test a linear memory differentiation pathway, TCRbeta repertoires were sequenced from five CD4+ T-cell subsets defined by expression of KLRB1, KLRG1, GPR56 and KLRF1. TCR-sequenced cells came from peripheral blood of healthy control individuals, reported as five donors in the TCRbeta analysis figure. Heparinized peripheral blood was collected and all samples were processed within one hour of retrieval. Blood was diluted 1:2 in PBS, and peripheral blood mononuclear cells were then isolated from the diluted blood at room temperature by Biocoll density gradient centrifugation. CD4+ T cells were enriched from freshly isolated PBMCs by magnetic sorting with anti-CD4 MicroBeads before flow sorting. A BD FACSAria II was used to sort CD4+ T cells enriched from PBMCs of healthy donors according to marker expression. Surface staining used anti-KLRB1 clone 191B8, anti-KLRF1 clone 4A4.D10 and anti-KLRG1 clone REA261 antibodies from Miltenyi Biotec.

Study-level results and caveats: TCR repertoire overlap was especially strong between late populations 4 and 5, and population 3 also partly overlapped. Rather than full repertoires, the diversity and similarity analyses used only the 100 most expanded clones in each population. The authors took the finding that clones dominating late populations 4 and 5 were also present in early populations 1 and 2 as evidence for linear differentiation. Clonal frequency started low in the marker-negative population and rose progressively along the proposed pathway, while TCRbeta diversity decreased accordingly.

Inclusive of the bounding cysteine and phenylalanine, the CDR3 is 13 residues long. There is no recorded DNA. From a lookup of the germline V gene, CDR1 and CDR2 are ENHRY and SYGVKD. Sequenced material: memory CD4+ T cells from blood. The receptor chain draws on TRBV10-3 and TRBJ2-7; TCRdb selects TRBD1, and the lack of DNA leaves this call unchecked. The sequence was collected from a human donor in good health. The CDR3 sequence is CAITAAGTGRQYF.